The T cell receptor (beta chain) described here comes from a study of T cell responses to AZD1222 COVID-19 vaccine. Study observations and caveats: It was only a handful of AZD1222 recipients who were seropositive at baseline. Mostly white British, mostly female donors; authors suggested clonal diversity may be underestimated.

On this clone itself: Its target is unknown.

Assay: immunoSEQ multiplex PCR; the TCRdb copy retains only in-frame clones and omits some. The sample shows 130,000 to 150,000 clones, around 83% of them seen only once. Combined were second doses at about 4 or about 12 weeks. The V gene lost 5 bases and the J gene lost 6 bases, with 7 bases spanning the gap. The CDR3 spans 12 residues. Germline CDR1 SGHAT, CDR2 FQNNGV. V and J are TRBV11-2 and TRBJ2-2, with unresolved D. Specimen: peripheral blood, collected 28 days after the second AZD1222 dose. The clonotype originates from an adult who received the AZD1222 COVID-19 vaccine. This CDR3 reads CASSVESGELFF. CDR3 coding DNA: TGTGCCAGCAGCGTCGAGTCCGGGGAGCTGTTTTTT. The whole variable domain, remainder taken from reference TRBV11-2 and TRBJ2-2, is EAGVAQSPRYKIIEKRQSVAFWCNPISGHATLYWYQQILGQGPKLLIQFQNNGVVDDSQLPKDRFSAERLKGVDSTLKIQPAKLEDSAVYLCASSVESGELFFGEGSRLTVL.